This T cell receptor beta chain was sequenced for a study of T-cell memory formation after mild COVID-19. Study overall: TCR clusters mostly belonged to single donors.

This clonotype was found a few times. Its cognate antigen is unknown. Study-wide findings and caveats: Shrinking CD4+ clones were chiefly CM and EM; CD8+ ones were chiefly EMRA. Clones from the second wave (peaking day 37) had unconfirmed SARS-CoV-2 specificity.

Barcoded TCR alpha and TCR beta cDNA libraries with UMIs came from 5'RACE using constant-segment primers. A single record per CDR3 protein comes from TCRdb applying MiXCR to the 5' RACE reads. The sample includes over 300,000 distinct CDR3 sequences, less than 25% of them seen just once. The J segment lost 5 bases and the V segment lost 4 bases, leaving 3 bases of the junction unmatched. The CDR3 runs to 13 residues. The germline V gene encodes CDR1 SGHDN and CDR2 FVKESK. The specimen sequenced was PBMCs or a T cell subset sorted from them (not recorded which). This rearrangement joins TRBV14 to TRBJ2-7, with 9 bases matching TRBD2. This receptor was obtained from a man aged 18-30 years who had mild COVID-19 (a few samples of this study predate the infection). Cell type and time point are not known. The CDR3 loop reads CASSRTSAHEQYF. As DNA, the CDR3 is TGTGCCAGCAGCCGGACTAGCGCCCACGAGCAGTACTTC.